This T cell receptor (beta chain) came from a study of T-cell memory formation after mild COVID-19. TCRdb re-called the 5' RACE reads with MiXCR, one entry per CDR3 protein. The data hold around 410,000 distinct CDR3 sequences, with under 25% observed a single time. This clonotype came up once. Sequencing was done on a sample of PBMCs or a T cell subset sorted from them (not recorded which). This receptor was identified in an adult woman who had mild COVID-19 (a few samples of this study predate the infection). Cell type and time point are not known.

This CDR3 is CASSVTSGTAIHYYEQYF. In nucleotides, the CDR3 is TGTGCCAGCAGCGTAACCTCCGGGACAGCGATCCATTACTACGAGCAGTACTTC. The rearrangement joins TRBV7-9 to TRBJ2-7; 7 bases are shared with TRBD1. Germline values: CDR1 SEHNR, CDR2 FQNEAQ (reference sequence). V trimming: 5 bases; J trimming: 3 bases; junction bases outside the gene matches: 19. This CDR3 is built from 18 residues.